The next 23 T cell receptor beta chains were all read from a single sample in a study of blood T cells in healthy people across ages. Then a second PCR, running about 6 to 12 cycles, was carried out with a sample-barcoded 5' primer and a J-beta primer mix. One entry per CDR3 protein results from TCRdb running MiXCR on the 5' RACE reads. The repertoire consists of 1.2 million to 1.5 million distinct CDR3 sequences, with about 43% occurring once and the leading ten covering 6.5% to 10%. Material: blood. Receptors originate from a woman younger than 30 in good health.

Comment on this clonotype: A read error may produce the germline difference seen at one junction end. J is TRBJ2-1 and V is TRBV6-1, with TRBD1 as a possible D gene (6 bases). This CDR3 region has 14 residues. Germline V CDR1 and CDR2: MNHNS, SASEGT. The DNA for the CDR3 is TGTGCCACCAGTGAGGACAGCTCCTACAATGAGCAGTTCTTC. It codes for CATSEDSSYNEQFF.

The table lists this clonotype with a few counts. The chain combines TRBV7-2 with TRBJ2-7, with D hard to call. V lost 1 base, J lost 3 bases, and 7 bases lay in between. The CDR3 is 13 amino acids. Germline V gene data show CDR1 as SGHTA and CDR2 as FQGNSA. The DNA for the CDR3 is TGTGCCAGCAGCTTAGGAATGGTCTACGAGCAGTACTTC. It encodes CASSLGMVYEQYF.

This clonotype has a handful of counts. The V call is TRBV11-2, the J call TRBJ1-4, with TRBD1 as a possible D gene (5 bases). The V end lost 5 bases, the J end lost 5 bases, and 9 bases lay between the germline ends. The CDR3 runs to 13 residues. Germline CDR1 is SGHAT and CDR2 is FQNNGV. CDR3 DNA sequence: TGTGCCAGCAGCAGGACACTAAATGAAAAACTGTTTTTT. This gives the protein CASSRTLNEKLFF.

This clonotype came up a few times. The chain combines TRBV5-1 with TRBJ1-1; D is perhaps TRBD1 (6 bases). The CDR3 has 16 residues. Germline CDR1 is SGHRS and CDR2 is YFSETQ. The V gene lost 4 bases and the J gene lost 1 base, with 17 bases spanning the gap. The CDR3 protein is CASSQGHLDRNTEAFF. As DNA, the CDR3 is TGCGCCAGCAGCCAGGGACACCTAGATAGGAACACTGAAGCTTTCTTT.

This clonotype was seen more than once but under ten times. This chain uses TRBV6-5 with TRBJ2-2; D ambiguous. With 6 bases removed from V and 0 bases from J, the gap between germline ends came to 11 bases. This CDR3 has 15 amino acids. CDR1 is MNHEY, CDR2 SVGAGI, per germline. CDR3 in DNA: TGTGCCAGCAGCAGGACCATTTCGAACACCGGGGAGCTGTTTTTT. This sequence encodes CASSRTISNTGELFF.

The chain is built from TRBV7-9 and TRBJ2-1, with 12 bases identical to TRBD2. The CDR3 contains 20 residues. The V and J ends lost 1 base and 4 bases, in that order; junction bases with no gene match: 14. Germline values: CDR1 SEHNR, CDR2 FQNEAQ (reference sequence). CDR3 bases: TGTGCCAGCAGCTTAGATCCCACTAGCGGGGGGCCCCAATCATACAATGAGCAGTTCTTC. Its translation: CASSLDPTSGGPQSYNEQFF.

This clonotype was found a few times. The chain carries TRBV12-5 and TRBJ2-7, with D maybe TRBD1 (6 bases). V was pared by 0 bases and J by 0 bases, with 12 bases between. This CDR3 is built from 16 residues. The germline V gene encodes CDR1 LGHNT and CDR2 FRNRAP. This CDR3 reads CASGLVPGESSYEQYF. In DNA form, the CDR3 reads TGTGCTAGTGGTTTGGTACCAGGGGAAAGCTCCTACGAGCAGTACTTC.

This clonotype was observed a few times. J is TRBJ2-5 and V is TRBV12-3 or TRBV12-4; TRBD1 agrees at 11 bases. The J call may not be correct, given that the DNA end is closer to TRBJ2-7. The length of the CDR3 is 14 residues. CDR3 sequence: CASRLGTGGYEQYF. The CDR3 DNA is TGTGCCAGCAGGCTCGGGACAGGGGGTTACGAGCAGTACTTC.

The V gene is TRBV6-5, the J gene TRBJ1-2; a possible D gene is TRBD1 (5 bases). Germline V gene sequence: CDR1 MNHEY, CDR2 SVGAGI. CDR3 length: 16 residues. Trimming pared 0 bases from V and 1 base from J, leaving 12 bases between. The chain's CDR3 is CASSYSQGKVNYGYTF. The CDR3 DNA is TGTGCCAGCAGTTACTCGCAGGGAAAGGTTAACTATGGCTACACCTTC.

The sample holds a few counts of this clonotype. The V gene is TRBV7-8, the J gene TRBJ2-2, with 10 bases lining up with TRBD2. The ends lost 5 bases at V and 1 base at J; junction bases unmatched: 4. CDR1 SGHVS and CDR2 FQNEAQ come from the germline V gene. The CDR3 covers 16 residues. Written as DNA, the CDR3 is TGTGCCAGCAGCCGCGGACTAGCGGAGAACACCGGGGAGCTGTTTTTT. This gives the protein CASSRGLAENTGELFF.

V usage is TRBV19 and J usage is TRBJ2-7; D is uncertain. The J call may be mistaken, given a closer DNA end match to TRBJ2-5. The CDR3 has 13 residues. Germline V CDR1 and CDR2: LNHDA, SQIVND (reference sequence). CDR3 DNA sequence: TGTGCCAGTAGTGGGTCTACATCTGAGACCCAGTACTTC. It codes for CASSGSTSETQYF.

The chain joins TRBV5-1 to TRBJ1-6; possibly TRBD1 for D (5 bases). The germline V gene has CDR1 SGHRS and CDR2 YFSETQ. The CDR3 extends over 14 amino acids. Trimming removed 7 bases from V and 2 bases from J, with 10 bases in between. CDR3 bases: TGCGCCAGCCGACTGGGGGCCTATAATTCACCCCTCCACTTT. This gives the protein CASRLGAYNSPLHF.

The chain is built from TRBV2 and TRBJ2-1; D gene uncertain. CDR3 size: 13 residues. In germline, CDR1 is SNHLY, CDR2 FYNNEI. The V end lost 1 base, the J end lost 5 bases, and 6 bases lay between the germline ends. The CDR3 DNA reads as TGTGCCAGCAGTGAAGGGTCCGACAATGAGCAGTTCTTC. It specifies CASSEGSDNEQFF.

In regard to this clonotype: Its ends do not fully match the called genes, so a read error is possible. The chain's CDR3 is CVSSYSGSVKAQYF. The CDR3 DNA reads TGTGTCAGCAGTTATAGTGGGAGCGTGAAGGCGCAGTATTTT. This chain joins TRBV6-2 or TRBV6-3 and TRBJ2-3; perhaps TRBD2 as D (5 bases). The CDR3 runs to 14 residues. CDR1 is MNHEY and CDR2 is SVGEGT in the germline V gene.

V gene TRBV20-1 combines with J gene TRBJ2-5; 9 bases agree with TRBD2. The J call could be wrong; TRBJ2-7 is a better fit for the DNA end. This CDR3 region has 15 residues. Germline V gives CDR1 DFQATT, CDR2 SNEGSKA (reference sequence). The CDR3 region has the DNA TGCAGTGCTAGAGACCGCGGGAGGGCCTACCACGAGCAGTACTTC. Protein: CSARDRGRAYHEQYF.

This clonotype was detected ten times or more. J is TRBJ1-5 and V is TRBV12-3 or TRBV12-4; D remains ambiguous. The CDR3 is made up of 12 amino acids. Trimming shortened V by 6 bases and J by 4 bases, and 7 bases separated the two germline ends. The chain's CDR3 is CASSLQNQPQHF. For the CDR3, the DNA is TGTGCCAGCAGCTTACAGAATCAGCCCCAGCATTTT.

This sequence joins TRBV12-3 or TRBV12-4 and TRBJ1-4; TRBD1 aligns across 7 bases. V shed 4 bases and J 8 bases; nucleotides not matched to a gene: 7. The CDR3 loop spans 14 amino acids. The CDR3: CASSSLNRGEKLFF. CDR3 nucleotides: TGTGCCAGCAGTTCGTTAAACAGGGGCGAAAAACTGTTTTTT.

This chain uses TRBV5-1 with TRBJ2-1, with 8 positions matching TRBD1. Trimming removed 5 bases from V and 3 bases from J; junction bases left unmatched: 19. This CDR3 is built from 19 residues. The germline V gene has CDR1 SGHRS and CDR2 YFSETQ. Written as DNA, the CDR3 is TGCGCCAGCAGGGCCGCGCGGAACATGACAGGGGCCAACTACAATGAGCAGTTCTTC. It is translated as CASRAARNMTGANYNEQFF.

This clonotype was detected only a few times. CDR3 protein: CAISKTSTQSSYEQYF. The CDR3 region has the DNA TGTGCCATCTCCAAGACTAGCACCCAGAGCTCCTACGAGCAGTACTTC. The chain combines TRBV10-3 with TRBJ2-7; 7 bases fit TRBD2. V shed 8 bases and J 0 bases; nucleotides not matched to a gene: 13. CDR1 is ENHRY, CDR2 SYGVKD, per germline. The CDR3 is made up of 16 amino acids.

This chain uses TRBV20-1 with TRBJ2-1; 9 nucleotides align to TRBD2. Germline V CDR1 and CDR2: DFQATT, SNEGSKA (reference sequence). CDR3 length equals 15 residues. V was clipped by 2 bases and J by 7 bases; unmatched bases: 9. CDR3 in amino acids: CSARPSGIWGNEQFF. The CDR3 nucleotides are TGCAGTGCTAGACCTAGCGGGATATGGGGGAATGAGCAGTTCTTC.

The V gene is TRBV6-5, the J gene TRBJ2-5; D is undetermined. The CDR3 covers 14 residues. With 3 bases removed from V and 0 bases from J, the gap between germline ends came to 8 bases. The V gene's germline CDR1 is MNHEY and CDR2 SVGAGI. CDR3 loop: CASSYWPNQETQYF. CDR3 DNA sequence: TGTGCCAGCAGTTATTGGCCGAACCAAGAGACCCAGTACTTC.

The rearrangement uses TRBV5-1 and TRBJ2-1; no definite D call. This CDR3 contains 14 residues. V was pared by 4 bases and J by 9 bases, with 17 bases between. Germline V gene lookup returns CDR1 SGHRS and CDR2 YFSETQ. The CDR3 loop reads CASSLPDVVGEQFF. The DNA of the CDR3 is TGCGCCAGCAGCCTCCCCGACGTTGTGGGTGAGCAGTTCTTC.

This clonotype was seen a handful of times. This chain joins TRBV25-1 and TRBJ2-3; D may be TRBD2 (6 bases). Trimming removed 0 bases at V and 10 bases at J, with 17 bases between. Germline V gives CDR1 MGHDK, CDR2 SYGVNS. The CDR3 length is 15 residues. For the CDR3, the DNA is TGTGCCAGCAGTGAATATGTCGGGGGTAGTCCGGCGCAGTATTTT. Its translation is CASSEYVGGSPAQYF.